Described below is a single T cell receptor (beta chain) sequence and its context. This entry belongs to a study of shared clonotypes between healthy human individuals. The CDR3 is 16 residues long. The V and J ends lost 5 bases and 5 bases, in that order; junction bases with no gene match: 10. Germline V gene sequence: CDR1 SEHNR, CDR2 FQNEAQ (reference sequence). Investigators spread the genomic DNA of each subset evenly over several immunoSEQ plates. In the authors' methods: With immunoSEQ giving junction-only sequences and no quality scores, filtering differed. Measured with immunoSEQ multiplex PCR; TCRdb has only the in-frame clones, and not every one. The D gene and trimming were derived from the DNA, and the V and J assignments and clone size from that table. This sample carries over 2 million clones, approximately 95% of them seen once, and the ten largest clones take roughly 1%. It was CD45RO-negative cells, positively selected for CCR7, that made up naive CD8 cells, with terminally differentiated effector memory CD45RA+ cells excluded. The donors were all Caucasian adults (living in Nashville, Tennessee).

V usage is TRBV7-9 and J usage is TRBJ2-5; 11 bases map to TRBD2. The receptor was isolated from a man younger than 35 in good health. The sequencing input was naive CD8+ T cells sorted from blood. CDR3 region: CASSPYSGGAEETQYF. In DNA, the CDR3 is TGTGCCAGCAGCCCCTATAGCGGGGGGGCTGAGGAGACCCAGTACTTC. Combining the CDR3 with reference TRBV7-9 and TRBJ2-5 gives the whole variable domain DTGVSQNPRHKITKRGQNVTFRCDPISEHNRLYWYRQTLGQGPEFLTYFQNEAQLEKSRLLSDRFSAERPKGSFSTLEIQRTEQGDSAMYLCASSPYSGGAEETQYFGPGTRLLVL.